The clone carrying this TCR beta chain showed up just a few times. Its antigen is unidentified. TCRdb re-called the 5' RACE reads through MiXCR, storing one row per CDR3 protein. Of about 300,000 distinct CDR3 sequences in the sample, around 19% were seen once. This sample is part of a study of T-cell memory formation after mild COVID-19. Study summary: Largely donor-specific sequence clusters came from a couple of donors.

Study-level points and caveats: Cross-reactive memory appears to have joined, as suggested by some responding clones showing up in pre-infection memory. Contracting clones from day 15 to 85 showed balanced CD4/CD8; later expanders favored CD4+.

Between the trimmed V and J ends, which lost 2 bases and 4 bases, there was a span of 8 bases. Per germline, CDR1 KGHSH and CDR2 LQKENI. The CDR3 has 13 amino acids. This sequence joins TRBV18 and TRBJ1-1; D call uncertain. The specimen was PBMCs or a T cell subset sorted from them (not recorded which). This receptor was identified in a man in his late teens or twenties who had mild COVID-19 (a few samples of this study predate the infection). Cell type and time point are not known. In DNA form, the CDR3 reads TGTGCCAGCTCACCAGGGAGAGGCACTGAAGCTTTCTTT. Protein: CASSPGRGTEAFF.